This TCR beta chain is from a study of blood T cell repertoires in COVID-19 (dated by TCRdb to the early 2020s). For context, the study as a whole: The collaborator samples originated in the United States, Italy and Spain and spanned the acute and convalescent phases of COVID-19. The prospective study material was composed of cDNA or gDNA derived from T cells, B-cell-depleted T cells, or PBMCs. Sample metadata almost always included a de-identified subject ID, COVID-19 status, age in years and sex. Where available, HLA class I and class II types were obtained from metadata supplied by the sample provider rather than from assay-based typing. Samples came from the ongoing ImmuneRACE study (first 160 participants) plus 1,254 subjects from 6 global collaborators. Deeply sampled blood TCRbeta repertoires from subjects exposed to, actively infected with, or recovered from COVID-19 were included in the dataset. The repertoires were released in a freely available public database intended as a resource for research on the immune response to SARS-CoV-2.

TCRbeta CDR3 regions were amplified from genomic DNA using the immunoSEQ Assay, a bias-controlled multiplex PCR. On the study's bioinformatics: The number of nucleated cells in each sample was estimated from the amplification of reference gene primers within the assay. To quantify the absolute abundance of each unique TCRbeta CDR3 rearrangement, sequence reads were collapsed and filtered. For each sample, productive Simpson clonality was calculated by taking the square root of Simpson's diversity index across productive rearrangements. TCRdb obtained this table from immuneACCESS and retained in-frame rearrangements with V and J assigned. These tables miss some clones; where compared with another copy, unresolved V genes account for less than half of the shortfall, and the remainder is unexplained. V and J calls and clone size are given by that table; D and trimming were obtained from the DNA. The sample includes over 90,000 clones, with 70% to 80% observed a single time. Roughly a tenth of the sample goes to the ten largest clones.

On the study overall, not on this receptor specifically: Clinical and demographic metadata were provided uncurated, with the amount varying by source and participant.

The collaborating institutions used their own protocols to collect whole blood in K2EDTA tubes. For TCRbeta analysis, collaborators shipped samples as frozen whole blood, isolated PBMCs, or DNA extracted from either of those sample types. This clone was observed a single time. Its cognate antigen has yet to be identified. Base qualities are not recorded, but no much larger clone differs from it by a single base. The V end gives up 2 bases and the J end 5 bases, leaving 5 bases in the junction not matched to a gene. Including cysteine and phenylalanine, the CDR3 has 16 amino acids. Only the CDR3 portion is preserved as DNA: 48 bases, with reading frame beginning at the first base. The germline V gene encodes CDR1 SGHAT and CDR2 FQNNGV.

This clonotype originated in a man in his sixties with active or convalescent COVID-19. This chain joins TRBV11-2 to TRBJ1-6, with 8 middle bases fitting TRBD1. Sequencing was performed on peripheral blood. The bases read TGTGCCAGCAGCTTACGGACAGGGTGGGATAATTCACCCCTCCACTTT. It codes for CASSLRTGWDNSPLHF.